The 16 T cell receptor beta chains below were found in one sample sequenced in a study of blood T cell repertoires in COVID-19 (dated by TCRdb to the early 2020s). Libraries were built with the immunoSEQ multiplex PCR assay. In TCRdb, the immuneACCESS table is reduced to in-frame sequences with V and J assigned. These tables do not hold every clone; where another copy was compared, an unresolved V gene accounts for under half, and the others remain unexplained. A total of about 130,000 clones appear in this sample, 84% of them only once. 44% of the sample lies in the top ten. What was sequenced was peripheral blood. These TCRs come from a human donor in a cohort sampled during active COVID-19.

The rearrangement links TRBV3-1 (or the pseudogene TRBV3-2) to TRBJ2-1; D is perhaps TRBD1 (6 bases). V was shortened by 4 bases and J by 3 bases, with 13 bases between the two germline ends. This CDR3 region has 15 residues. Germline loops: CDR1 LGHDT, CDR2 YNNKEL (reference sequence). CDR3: CASSPRAGVYNEQFF. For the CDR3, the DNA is TGTGCCAGCAGCCCCAGGGCAGGGGTCTACAATGAGCAGTTCTTC.

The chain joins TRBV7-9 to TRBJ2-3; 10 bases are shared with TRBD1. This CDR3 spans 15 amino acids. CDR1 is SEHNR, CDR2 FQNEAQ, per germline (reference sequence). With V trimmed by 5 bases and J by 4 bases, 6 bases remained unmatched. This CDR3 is CASSTTTGGSDTQYF. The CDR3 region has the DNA TGTGCCAGCAGCACCACGACAGGGGGCTCAGATACGCAGTATTTT.

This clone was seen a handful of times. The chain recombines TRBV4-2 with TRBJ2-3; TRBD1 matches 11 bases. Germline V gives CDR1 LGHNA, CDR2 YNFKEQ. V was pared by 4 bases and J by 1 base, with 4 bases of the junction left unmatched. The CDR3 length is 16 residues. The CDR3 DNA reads TGTGCCAGCAGCCTTGGACAGGGGGCCCGCACAGATACGCAGTATTTT. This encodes CASSLGQGARTDTQYF.

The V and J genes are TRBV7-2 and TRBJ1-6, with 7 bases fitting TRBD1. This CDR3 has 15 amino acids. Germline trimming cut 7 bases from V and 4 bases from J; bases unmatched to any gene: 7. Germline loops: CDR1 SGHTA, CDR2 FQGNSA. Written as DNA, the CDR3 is TGTGCCAGCAACGAAGGGACAGCTTATAATTCACCCCTCCACTTT. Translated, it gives CASNEGTAYNSPLHF. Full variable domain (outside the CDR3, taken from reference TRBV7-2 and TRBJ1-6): GAGVSQSPSNKVTEKGKDVELRCDPISGHTALYWYRQSLGQGLEFLIYFQGNSAPDKSGLPSDRFSAERTGGSVSTLTIQRTQQEDSAVYLCASNEGTAYNSPLHFGNGTRLTVT.

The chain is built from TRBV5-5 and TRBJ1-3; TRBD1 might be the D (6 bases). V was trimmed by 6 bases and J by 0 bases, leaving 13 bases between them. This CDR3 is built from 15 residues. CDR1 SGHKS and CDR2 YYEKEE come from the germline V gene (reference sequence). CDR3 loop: CASNLQGYSGNTIYF. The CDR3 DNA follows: TGTGCCAGCAATTTACAGGGCTACTCTGGAAACACCATATATTTT.

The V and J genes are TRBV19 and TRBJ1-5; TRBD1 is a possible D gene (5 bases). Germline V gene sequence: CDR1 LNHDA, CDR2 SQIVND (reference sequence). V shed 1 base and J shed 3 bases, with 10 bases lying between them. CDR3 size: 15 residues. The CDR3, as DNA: TGTGCCAGTAGTATAGGTCAGGGCCCCAATCAGCCCCAGCATTTT. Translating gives CASSIGQGPNQPQHF.

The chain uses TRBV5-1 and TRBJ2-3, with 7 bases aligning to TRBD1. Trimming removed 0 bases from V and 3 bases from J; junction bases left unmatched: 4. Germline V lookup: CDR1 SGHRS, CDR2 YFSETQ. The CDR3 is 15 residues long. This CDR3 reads CASSLGGRGTDTQYF. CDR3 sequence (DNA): TGCGCCAGCAGCTTGGGGGGCAGGGGGACAGATACGCAGTATTTT.

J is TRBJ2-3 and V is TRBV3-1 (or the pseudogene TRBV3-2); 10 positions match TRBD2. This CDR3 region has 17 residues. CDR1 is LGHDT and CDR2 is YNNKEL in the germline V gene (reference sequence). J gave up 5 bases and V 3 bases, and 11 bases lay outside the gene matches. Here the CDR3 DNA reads TGTGCCAGCAGCCAGCAGCGGGGGGGCGTGTATGGAGATACGCAGTATTTT. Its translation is CASSQQRGGVYGDTQYF.

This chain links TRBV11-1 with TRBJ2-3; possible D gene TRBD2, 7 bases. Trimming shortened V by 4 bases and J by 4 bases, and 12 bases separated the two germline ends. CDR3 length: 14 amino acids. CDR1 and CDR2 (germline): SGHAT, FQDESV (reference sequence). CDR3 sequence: CASSSAGAPDTQYF. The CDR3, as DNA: TGTGCCAGCAGCTCCGCGGGGGCCCCAGATACGCAGTATTTT.

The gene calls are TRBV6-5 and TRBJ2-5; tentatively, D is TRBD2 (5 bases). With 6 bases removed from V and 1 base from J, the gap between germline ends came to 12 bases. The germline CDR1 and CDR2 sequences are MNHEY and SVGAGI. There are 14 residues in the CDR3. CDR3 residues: CASSGGGSQETQYF. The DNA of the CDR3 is TGTGCCAGCAGCGGAGGTGGCTCCCAAGAGACCCAGTACTTC.

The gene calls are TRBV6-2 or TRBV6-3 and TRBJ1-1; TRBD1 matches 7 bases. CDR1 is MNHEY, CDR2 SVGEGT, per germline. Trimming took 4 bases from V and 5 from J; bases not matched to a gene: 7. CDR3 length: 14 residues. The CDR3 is CASSLQTGWTEAFF. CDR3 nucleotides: TGTGCCAGCAGTTTGCAGACAGGGTGGACTGAAGCTTTCTTT.

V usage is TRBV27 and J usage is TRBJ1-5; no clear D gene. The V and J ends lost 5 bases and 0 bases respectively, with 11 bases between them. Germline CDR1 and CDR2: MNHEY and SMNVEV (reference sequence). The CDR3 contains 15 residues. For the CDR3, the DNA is TGTGCCAGCAGTCCTACTTATAATAGCAATCAGCCCCAGCATTTT. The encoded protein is CASSPTYNSNQPQHF.

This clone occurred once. CDR3 sequence (DNA): TGTGCCATCCACCCGGGAGGGGGGACTTTTGAGCAGTTCTTC. Its protein is CAIHPGGGTFEQFF. The chain employs TRBV10-3 and TRBJ2-1; 8 bases are a match to TRBD2. Germline V gene sequence: CDR1 ENHRY, CDR2 SYGVKD. The CDR3 totals 14 residues. Trimming cost V 8 bases and J 9 bases; bases outside gene matches: 12.

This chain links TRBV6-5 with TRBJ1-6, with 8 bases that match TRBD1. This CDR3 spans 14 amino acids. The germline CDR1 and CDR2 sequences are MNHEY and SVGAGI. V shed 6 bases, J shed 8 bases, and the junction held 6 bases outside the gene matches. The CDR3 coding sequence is TGTGCCAGCAGGTGGACAGGGTGGGATTCACCCCTCCACTTT. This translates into CASRWTGWDSPLHF.

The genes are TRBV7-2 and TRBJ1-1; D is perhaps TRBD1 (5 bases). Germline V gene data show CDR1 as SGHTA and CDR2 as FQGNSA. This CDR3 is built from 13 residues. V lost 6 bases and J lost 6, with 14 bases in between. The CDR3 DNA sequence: TGTGCCAGCAGGATCGACAGTAACTCTGAAGCTTTCTTT. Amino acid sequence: CASRIDSNSEAFF.

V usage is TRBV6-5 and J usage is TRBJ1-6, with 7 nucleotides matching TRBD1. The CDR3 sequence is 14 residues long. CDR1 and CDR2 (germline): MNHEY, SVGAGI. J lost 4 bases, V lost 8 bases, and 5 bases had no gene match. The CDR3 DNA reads TGTGCCAGCCACCAGGGGGGTTATAATTCACCCCTCCACTTT. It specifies CASHQGGYNSPLHF.